A selection of T cell receptor beta chains follows, all from one sample in a study of blood T cell repertoires in COVID-19. The repertoire was sequenced with immunoSEQ multiplex PCR; TCRdb's copy has only in-frame clones and lacks some. The sample yields more than 350,000 clones, around nine tenths seen once. Specimen: PBMCs or T cells enriched from blood (not recorded which). Receptors originate from a young woman who had been exposed to COVID-19. Both conserved end residues are part of each CDR3. D genes are given only for firm matches. The listing skips clone size in some rows; elsewhere it reads once, few, many or a size class.

V gene	D gene	J gene	clone size	CDR3 protein	CDR3 DNA
TRBV11-2	TRBD2	TRBJ2-1	-	CASSFSPSGHNEQFF	TGTGCCAGCAGCTTTAGCCCTAGCGGGCACAATGAGCAGTTCTTC
TRBV21-1	-	TRBJ2-1	-	CASSPRDRVYNEQFF	TGTGCCAGCAGCCCTCGGGACAGGGTCTACAATGAGCAGTTCTTC
TRBV7-9	-	TRBJ1-3	-	CASSAFFSNEGVVGNTIYF	TGTGCCAGCAGCGCCTTTTTTTCTAATGAGGGGGTCGTTGGAAACACCATATATTTT
TRBV7-9	-	TRBJ2-7	-	CASSLVPPGQPSIREQYF	TGTGCCAGCAGCTTAGTCCCCCCAGGACAGCCCTCAATTCGCGAGCAGTACTTC
TRBV6-4	-	TRBJ2-1	few	CASSEGDVGEQFF	TGTGCCAGCAGTGAGGGAGACGTGGGTGAGCAGTTCTTC
TRBV19	TRBD1	TRBJ1-5	-	CASSDGQGRNQPQHF	TGTGCCAGTAGTGACGGACAGGGACGCAATCAGCCCCAGCATTTT
TRBV29-1	-	TRBJ1-4	few	CSATGLVDEKLFF	TGCAGCGCCACAGGGTTAGTAGATGAAAAACTGTTTTTT
TRBV5-1	-	TRBJ1-1	once	CASSLAQGGAEAFF	TGCGCCAGCAGCTTGGCTCAAGGGGGAGCTGAAGCTTTCTTT
TRBV3-1/TRBV3-2	-	TRBJ1-1	-	CASSPNGGATTEAFF	TGTGCCAGCAGCCCTAATGGTGGAGCGACCACTGAAGCTTTCTTT
TRBV4-1	-	TRBJ1-6	-	CASSQESRGLSPLHF	TGCGCCAGCAGCCAAGAAAGTCGAGGTTTGTCACCCCTCCACTTT
TRBV11-1	TRBD1	TRBJ1-1	once	CASSVQGAGTEAFF	TGTGCCAGCAGCGTACAGGGGGCAGGAACTGAAGCTTTCTTT
TRBV11-2	TRBD1	TRBJ2-1	-	CASSSRQGRNNEQFF	TGTGCCAGCAGCTCAAGACAGGGGAGGAACAATGAGCAGTTCTTC
TRBV19	-	TRBJ1-5	few	CASSITRGGNQPQHF	TGTGCCAGTAGTATCACCAGGGGTGGCAATCAGCCCCAGCATTTT
TRBV6-5	TRBD1	TRBJ1-2	once	CASRGQGKDYGYTF	TGTGCCAGCAGGGGACAGGGAAAGGACTATGGCTACACCTTC
TRBV4-2	-	TRBJ2-7	-	CASSQDWQGPYYEQYF	TGTGCCAGCAGCCAAGATTGGCAGGGTCCCTACTACGAGCAGTACTTC
TRBV30	-	TRBJ2-3	-	CAWSVLTGSTDTQYF	TGTGCCTGGAGTGTATTAACAGGGAGCACAGATACGCAGTATTTT
TRBV5-6	TRBD1	TRBJ2-7	-	CASSLDRGIVHNF	TGTGCCAGCAGCCTCGACAGGGGGATTGTCCACAACTTC
TRBV6-4	TRBD1	TRBJ1-2	few	CASGPGQGQGGYTF	TGTGCCAGCGGTCCAGGACAGGGCCAAGGAGGCTACACCTTC
TRBV19	TRBD1	TRBJ2-6	-	CASRRNTGQATGANVLTF	TGTGCCAGTAGACGTAACACGGGACAGGCAACTGGGGCCAACGTCCTGACTTTC
TRBV9	-	TRBJ2-7	-	CASSVDRGNAEQYF	TGTGCCAGCAGCGTAGATCGAGGGAACGCCGAGCAGTACTTC
TRBV6-5	-	TRBJ2-3	-	CASSYKRGGTDTQYF	TGTGCCAGCAGTTACAAGCGCGGGGGCACAGATACGCAGTATTTT
TRBV6-5	TRBD1	TRBJ1-5	-	CASKTGQGSNQPQHF	TGTGCCAGCAAGACCGGACAGGGGAGCAATCAGCCCCAGCATTTT
TRBV27	-	TRBJ1-1	-	CASSPRTGLNTEAFF	TGTGCCAGCAGTCCACGTACAGGGCTTAACACTGAAGCTTTCTTT
TRBV5-1	TRBD1	TRBJ2-7	-	CASRSGQGATTLYF	TGCGCCAGCAGGTCGGGACAGGGGGCCACCACACTGTACTTC
TRBV6-5	-	TRBJ1-1	-	CASNLRGAGRAEAFF	TGTGCCAGCAACCTACGGGGGGCAGGGAGGGCTGAAGCTTTCTTT
TRBV12-3/TRBV12-4	-	TRBJ1-4	-	CASSFGGERKLFF	TGTGCCAGCAGTTTTGGGGGGGAGAGAAAACTGTTTTTT
TRBV5-4	-	TRBJ1-1	-	CASSFLSGENTEAFF	TGTGCCAGCAGCTTTCTTTCAGGGGAAAACACTGAAGCTTTCTTT
TRBV28	TRBD2	TRBJ2-3	-	CASSLSTSGTPTQYF	TGTGCCAGCAGTTTATCGACTAGCGGGACACCAACGCAGTATTTT
TRBV7-2	TRBD2	TRBJ2-7	-	CASSVGLANSYEQYF	TGTGCCAGCAGCGTGGGACTAGCGAACTCCTACGAGCAGTACTTC
TRBV10-2	TRBD2	TRBJ2-7	-	CASQGGPYEQYF	TGCGCCAGCCAGGGAGGGCCCTACGAGCAGTACTTC
TRBV25-1	-	TRBJ2-7	-	CASSENPLSYEQYF	TGTGCCAGCAGTGAAAATCCGCTATCCTACGAGCAGTACTTC
TRBV3-1/TRBV3-2	-	TRBJ1-4	-	CASSQEFAANEKLFF	TGTGCCAGCAGCCAAGAATTTGCAGCGAATGAAAAACTGTTTTTT
TRBV27	TRBD2	TRBJ2-7	-	CASSSGLAGADEQYF	TGTGCCAGCAGTTCGGGACTAGCGGGGGCTGACGAGCAGTACTTC
TRBV16	-	TRBJ1-2	-	CASSPRGIRNYGYTF	TGTGCCAGCAGCCCAAGGGGTATTCGGAACTATGGCTACACCTTC
TRBV7-2	TRBD1	TRBJ1-5	-	CASSLAGQGIYQPQHF	TGTGCCAGCAGCTTAGCCGGACAGGGGATTTATCAGCCCCAGCATTTT
TRBV28	TRBD1	TRBJ1-1	-	CASRIPGQQNTEAFF	TGTGCCAGCAGAATACCGGGACAGCAGAACACTGAAGCTTTCTTT
TRBV5-1	TRBD1	TRBJ1-1	-	CASSLQGEGTEAFF	TGCGCCAGCAGCTTACAGGGGGAAGGCACTGAAGCTTTCTTT
TRBV28	-	TRBJ1-3	-	CASSLYGSGNTIYF	TGTGCCAGCAGTTTATACGGGTCTGGAAACACCATATATTTT
TRBV5-1	-	TRBJ1-6	-	CASSWEAATGSPLHF	TGCGCCAGCAGCTGGGAGGCAGCAACGGGTTCACCCCTCCACTTT
TRBV5-1	-	TRBJ1-2	once	CASRQTPDTYGYTF	TGCGCCAGCAGACAAACCCCCGACACCTATGGCTACACCTTC
TRBV20-1	TRBD1	TRBJ2-2	-	CSASIGTGSAGELFF	TGCAGTGCTAGTATTGGGACAGGGAGCGCCGGGGAGCTGTTTTTT
TRBV2	-	TRBJ1-1	-	CASSFSGMNTEAFF	TGTGCCAGCAGTTTTTCAGGGATGAACACTGAAGCTTTCTTT
TRBV28	-	TRBJ2-7	-	CASRGRLVSHEQYF	TGTGCCAGCAGAGGCCGACTAGTATCCCACGAGCAGTACTTC
TRBV14	-	TRBJ1-6	-	CASSQQGNSPLHF	TGTGCCAGCAGCCAACAGGGCAATTCACCCCTCCACTTT
TRBV7-9	TRBD1	TRBJ1-1	-	CASTPGGTGNTEAFF	TGTGCCAGCACGCCAGGAGGGACAGGGAACACTGAAGCTTTCTTT
TRBV2	-	TRBJ2-5	-	CASSEQETQETQYF	TGTGCCAGCAGTGAGCAGGAAACCCAAGAGACCCAGTACTTC
TRBV28	TRBD1	TRBJ2-7	-	CASTRDRTSSYEQYF	TGTGCCAGCACCCGGGACAGGACCAGCTCCTACGAGCAGTACTTC
TRBV6-5	TRBD2	TRBJ2-1	-	CASSSGGLISEQFF	TGTGCCAGCAGTTCGGGGGGGCTGATCAGTGAGCAGTTCTTC
TRBV29-1	-	TRBJ1-2	-	CSVENRDHFYYGYTF	TGCAGCGTTGAGAACAGGGATCATTTTTACTATGGCTACACCTTC
TRBV4-3	TRBD1	TRBJ2-7	once	CASSQDWQGEKYEQYF	TGCGCCAGCAGCCAAGATTGGCAGGGGGAGAAGTACGAGCAGTACTTC
TRBV30	TRBD2	TRBJ2-3	-	CAWSLASGGTDTQYF	TGTGCCTGGAGTTTAGCTAGCGGGGGGACAGATACGCAGTATTTT
TRBV4-3	-	TRBJ1-6	-	CASSQAGPSSYNSPLHF	TGCGCCAGCAGCCAAGCAGGCCCAAGCTCCTATAATTCACCCCTCCACTTT
TRBV7-9	-	TRBJ1-1	-	CASRGGVNTEAFF	TGTGCCAGCAGGGGAGGGGTGAACACTGAAGCTTTCTTT
TRBV28	TRBD1	TRBJ2-3	few	CASGTGQGQDTQYF	TGTGCCAGCGGAACAGGACAGGGGCAAGATACGCAGTATTTT
TRBV6-2/TRBV6-3	-	TRBJ1-6	-	CASSPNPGSAYNSPLHF	TGTGCCAGCAGCCCTAACCCGGGTTCTGCCTATAATTCACCCCTCCACTTT
TRBV4-1	TRBD1	TRBJ1-5	few	CASSQSDRGTQPQHF	TGCGCCAGCAGCCAATCTGACAGGGGAACGCAGCCCCAGCATTTT
TRBV27	-	TRBJ2-3	-	CASSPSASSARTDTQYF	TGTGCCAGCAGTCCCTCAGCCTCTAGCGCCCGCACAGATACGCAGTATTTT
TRBV28	-	TRBJ2-7	-	CASSQNTEQYF	TGTGCCAGCAGTCAAAACACCGAGCAGTACTTC
TRBV5-1	-	TRBJ2-5	-	CASSSPGLPGETQYF	TGCGCCAGCAGCTCCCCGGGACTCCCCGGGGAGACCCAGTACTTC